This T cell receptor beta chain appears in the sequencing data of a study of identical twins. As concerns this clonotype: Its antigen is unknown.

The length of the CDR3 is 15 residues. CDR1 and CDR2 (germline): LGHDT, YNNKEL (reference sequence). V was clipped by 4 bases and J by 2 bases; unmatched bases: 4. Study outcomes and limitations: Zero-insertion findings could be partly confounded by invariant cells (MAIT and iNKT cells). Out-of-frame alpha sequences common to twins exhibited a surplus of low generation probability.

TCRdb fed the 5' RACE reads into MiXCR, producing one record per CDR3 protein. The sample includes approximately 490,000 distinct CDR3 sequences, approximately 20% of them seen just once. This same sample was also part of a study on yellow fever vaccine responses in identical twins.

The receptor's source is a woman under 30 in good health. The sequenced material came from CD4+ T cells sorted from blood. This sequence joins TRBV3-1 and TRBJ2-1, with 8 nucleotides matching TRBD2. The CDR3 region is CASSPDSGAYNEQFF. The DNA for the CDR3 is TGTGCCAGCAGCCCGGATAGCGGGGCCTACAATGAGCAGTTCTTC.